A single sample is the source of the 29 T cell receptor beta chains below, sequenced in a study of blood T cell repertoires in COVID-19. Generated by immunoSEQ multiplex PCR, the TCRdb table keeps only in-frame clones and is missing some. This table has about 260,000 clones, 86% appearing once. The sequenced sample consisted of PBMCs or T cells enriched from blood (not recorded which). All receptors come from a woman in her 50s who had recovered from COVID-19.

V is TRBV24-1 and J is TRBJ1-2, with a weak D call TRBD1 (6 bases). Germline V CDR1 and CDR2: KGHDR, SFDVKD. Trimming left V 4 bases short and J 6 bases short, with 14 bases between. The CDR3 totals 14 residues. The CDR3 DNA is TGTGCCACCAGTGACCCAAACAGGGACCATGGCTACACCTTC. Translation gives CATSDPNRDHGYTF.

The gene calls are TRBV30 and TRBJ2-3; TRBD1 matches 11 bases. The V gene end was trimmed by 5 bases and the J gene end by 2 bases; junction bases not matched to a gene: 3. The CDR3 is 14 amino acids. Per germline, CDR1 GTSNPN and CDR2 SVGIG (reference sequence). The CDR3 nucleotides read TGTGCCTGGGGACAGGGGGCCACCACAGATACGCAGTATTTT. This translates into CAWGQGATTDTQYF.

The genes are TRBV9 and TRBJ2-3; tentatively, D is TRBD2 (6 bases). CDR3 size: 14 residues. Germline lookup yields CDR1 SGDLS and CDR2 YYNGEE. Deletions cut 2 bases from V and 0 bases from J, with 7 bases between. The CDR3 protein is CASSVSGSTDTQYF. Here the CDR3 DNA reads TGTGCCAGCAGCGTTAGCGGAAGCACAGATACGCAGTATTTT.

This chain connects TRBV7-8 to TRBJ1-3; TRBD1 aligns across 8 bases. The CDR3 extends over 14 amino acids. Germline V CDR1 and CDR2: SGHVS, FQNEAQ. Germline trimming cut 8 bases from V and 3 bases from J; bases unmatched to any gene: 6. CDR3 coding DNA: TGTGCCAGCGGGACAGGACTTCTTGGAAACACCATATATTTT. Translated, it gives CASGTGLLGNTIYF.

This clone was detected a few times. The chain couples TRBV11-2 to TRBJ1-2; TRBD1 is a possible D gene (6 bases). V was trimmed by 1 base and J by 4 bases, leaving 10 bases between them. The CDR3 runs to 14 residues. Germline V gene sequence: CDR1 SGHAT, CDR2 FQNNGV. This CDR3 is CASSLVGRGYGYTF. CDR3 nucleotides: TGTGCCAGCAGCTTAGTCGGCAGGGGCTATGGCTACACCTTC.

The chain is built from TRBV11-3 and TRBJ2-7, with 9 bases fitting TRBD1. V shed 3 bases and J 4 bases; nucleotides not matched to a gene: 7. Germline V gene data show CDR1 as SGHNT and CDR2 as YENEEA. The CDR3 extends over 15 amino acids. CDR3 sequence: CASSLGQGVEYEQYF. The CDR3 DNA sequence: TGTGCCAGCAGCTTGGGACAGGGAGTTGAGTACGAGCAGTACTTC. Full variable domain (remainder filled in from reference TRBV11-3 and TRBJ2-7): EAGVVQSPRYKIIEKKQPVAFWCNPISGHNTLYWYLQNLGQGPELLIRYENEEAVDDSQLPKDRFSAERLKGVDSTLKIQPAELGDSAVYLCASSLGQGVEYEQYFGPGTRLTVT.

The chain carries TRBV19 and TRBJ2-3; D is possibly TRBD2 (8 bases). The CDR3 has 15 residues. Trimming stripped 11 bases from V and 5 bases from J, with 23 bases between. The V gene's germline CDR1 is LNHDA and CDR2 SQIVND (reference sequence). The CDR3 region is CACTDRPGGKDTQYF. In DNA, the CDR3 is TGTGCCTGCACGGACAGGCCGGGGGGGAAAGATACGCAGTATTTT.

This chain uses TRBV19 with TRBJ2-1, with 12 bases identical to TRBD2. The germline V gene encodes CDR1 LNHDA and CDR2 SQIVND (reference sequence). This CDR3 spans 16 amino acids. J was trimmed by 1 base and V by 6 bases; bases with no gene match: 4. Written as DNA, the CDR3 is TGTGCCAGTAGGGTTACTAGCGGGGGGTCCTACAATGAGCAGTTCTTC. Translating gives CASRVTSGGSYNEQFF. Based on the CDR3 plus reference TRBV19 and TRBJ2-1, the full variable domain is DGGITQSPKYLFRKEGQNVTLSCEQNLNHDAMYWYRQDPGQGLRLIYYSQIVNDFQKGDIAEGYSVSREKKESFPLTVTSAQKNPTAFYLCASRVTSGGSYNEQFFGPGTRLTVL.

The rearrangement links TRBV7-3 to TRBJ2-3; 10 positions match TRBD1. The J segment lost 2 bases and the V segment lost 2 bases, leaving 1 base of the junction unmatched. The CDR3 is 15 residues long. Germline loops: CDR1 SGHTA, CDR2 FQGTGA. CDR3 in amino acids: CASSLGTGATDTQYF. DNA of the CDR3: TGTGCCAGCAGCTTAGGGACAGGGGCCACAGATACGCAGTATTTT.

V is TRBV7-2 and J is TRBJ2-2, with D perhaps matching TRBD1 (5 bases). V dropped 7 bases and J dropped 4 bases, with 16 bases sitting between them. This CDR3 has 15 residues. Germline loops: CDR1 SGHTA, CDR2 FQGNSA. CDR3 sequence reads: CASIRDRASTGELFF. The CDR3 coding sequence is TGTGCCAGCATACGAGACAGAGCATCCACCGGGGAGCTGTTTTTT.

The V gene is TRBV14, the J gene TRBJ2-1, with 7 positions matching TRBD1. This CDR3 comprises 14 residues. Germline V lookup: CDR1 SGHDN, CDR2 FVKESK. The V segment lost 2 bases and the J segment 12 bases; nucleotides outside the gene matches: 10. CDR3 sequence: CASSQRQGLGVQFF. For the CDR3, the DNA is TGTGCCAGCAGCCAAAGACAGGGTTTAGGGGTGCAGTTCTTC.

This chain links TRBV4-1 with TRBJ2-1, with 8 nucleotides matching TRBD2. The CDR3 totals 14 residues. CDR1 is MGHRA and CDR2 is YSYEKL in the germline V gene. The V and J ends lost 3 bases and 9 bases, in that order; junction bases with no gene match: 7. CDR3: CASSQLAGPGEQFF. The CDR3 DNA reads TGCGCCAGCAGCCAGCTAGCGGGTCCTGGTGAGCAGTTCTTC.

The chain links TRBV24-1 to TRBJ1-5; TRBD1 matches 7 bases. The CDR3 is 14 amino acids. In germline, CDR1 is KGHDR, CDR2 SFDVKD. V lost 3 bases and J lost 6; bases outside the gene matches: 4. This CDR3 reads CATSDAGGSQPQHF. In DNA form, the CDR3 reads TGTGCCACCAGTGATGCAGGGGGGAGTCAGCCCCAGCATTTT.

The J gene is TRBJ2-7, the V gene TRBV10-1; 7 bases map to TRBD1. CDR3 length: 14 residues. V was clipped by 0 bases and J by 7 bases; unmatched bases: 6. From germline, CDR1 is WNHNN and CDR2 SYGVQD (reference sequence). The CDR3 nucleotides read TGCGCCAGCAGTGAGTCGGACAGGTCCGGAGAGCAGTACTTC. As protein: CASSESDRSGEQYF.

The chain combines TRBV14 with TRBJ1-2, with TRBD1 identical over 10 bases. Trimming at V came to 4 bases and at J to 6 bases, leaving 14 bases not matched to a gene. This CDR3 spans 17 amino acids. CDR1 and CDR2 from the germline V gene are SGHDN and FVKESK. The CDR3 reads CASSPWTGGLPLDGYTF. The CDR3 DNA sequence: TGTGCCAGCAGCCCCTGGACAGGGGGGCTACCCTTAGATGGCTACACCTTC.

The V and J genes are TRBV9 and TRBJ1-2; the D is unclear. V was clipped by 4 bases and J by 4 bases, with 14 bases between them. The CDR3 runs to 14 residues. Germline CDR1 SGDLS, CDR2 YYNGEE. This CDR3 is CASSPSAGAYGYTF. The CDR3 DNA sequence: TGTGCCAGCAGCCCCAGTGCGGGAGCCTATGGCTACACCTTC. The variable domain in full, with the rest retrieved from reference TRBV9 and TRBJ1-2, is DSGVTQTPKHLITATGQRVTLRCSPRSGDLSVYWYQQSLDQGLQFLIQYYNGEERAKGNILERFSAQQFPDLHSELNLSSLELGDSALYFCASSPSAGAYGYTFGSGTRLTVV.

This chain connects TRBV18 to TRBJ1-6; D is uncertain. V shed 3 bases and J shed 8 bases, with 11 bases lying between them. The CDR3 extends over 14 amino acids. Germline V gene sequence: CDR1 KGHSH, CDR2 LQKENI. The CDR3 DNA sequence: TGTGCCAGCTCACCGAACCCGAGGGATTCACCCCTCCACTTT. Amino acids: CASSPNPRDSPLHF. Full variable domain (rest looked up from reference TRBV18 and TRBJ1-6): NAGVMQNPRHLVRRRGQEARLRCSPMKGHSHVYWYRQLPEEGLKFMVYLQKENIIDESGMPKERFSAEFPKEGPSILRIQQVVRGDSAAYFCASSPNPRDSPLHFGNGTRLTVT.

The CDR3 nucleotides are TGTGCCAGCAGCATGGGGGGCGCTAGCGGGAGGGCCGTAGAGACCCAGTACTTC. It translates to CASSMGGASGRAVETQYF. This chain uses TRBV5-4 with TRBJ2-5; 12 nucleotides line up with TRBD2. This CDR3 has 18 residues. V lost 4 bases and J lost 4; bases outside the gene matches: 14. Per germline, CDR1 SGHNT and CDR2 YYREEE (reference sequence).

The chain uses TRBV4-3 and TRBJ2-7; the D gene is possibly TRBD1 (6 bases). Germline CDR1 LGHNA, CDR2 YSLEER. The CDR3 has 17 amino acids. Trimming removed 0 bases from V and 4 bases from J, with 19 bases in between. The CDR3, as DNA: TGCGCCAGCAGCCAAGATGTCTGGGGGCGACTACCATACGAGCAGTACTTC. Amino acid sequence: CASSQDVWGRLPYEQYF.

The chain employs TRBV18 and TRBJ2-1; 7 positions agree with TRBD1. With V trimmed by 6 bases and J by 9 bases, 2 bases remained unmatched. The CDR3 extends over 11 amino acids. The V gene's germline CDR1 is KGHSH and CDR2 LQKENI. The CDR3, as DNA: TGTGCCAGCTCTGACAGGGCTGAGCAGTTCTTC. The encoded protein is CASSDRAEQFF. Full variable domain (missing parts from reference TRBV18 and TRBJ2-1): NAGVMQNPRHLVRRRGQEARLRCSPMKGHSHVYWYRQLPEEGLKFMVYLQKENIIDESGMPKERFSAEFPKEGPSILRIQQVVRGDSAAYFCASSDRAEQFFGPGTRLTVL.

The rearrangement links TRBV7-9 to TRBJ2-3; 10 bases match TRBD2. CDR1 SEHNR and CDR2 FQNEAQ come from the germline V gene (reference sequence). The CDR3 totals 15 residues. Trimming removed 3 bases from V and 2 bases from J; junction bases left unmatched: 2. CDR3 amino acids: CASSFTSGTTDTQYF. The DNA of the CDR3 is TGTGCCAGCAGCTTTACTAGCGGGACCACAGATACGCAGTATTTT.

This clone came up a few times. Here the CDR3 DNA reads TGCGCCAGCAGCCAAGATTTAGGACTAGCGCGGGATGAGCAGTTCTTC. Its protein is CASSQDLGLARDEQFF. The chain has TRBV4-3 and TRBJ2-1, with 9 nucleotides matching TRBD2. Trimming at V came to 0 bases and at J to 8 bases, leaving 8 bases not matched to a gene. This CDR3 contains 16 residues. In germline, CDR1 is LGHNA, CDR2 YSLEER.

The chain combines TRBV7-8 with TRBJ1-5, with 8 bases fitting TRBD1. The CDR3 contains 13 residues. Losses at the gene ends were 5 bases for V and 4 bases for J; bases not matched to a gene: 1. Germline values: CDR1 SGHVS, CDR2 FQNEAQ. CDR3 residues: CASSRQGNQPQHF. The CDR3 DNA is TGTGCCAGCAGCCGACAGGGGAATCAGCCCCAGCATTTT.

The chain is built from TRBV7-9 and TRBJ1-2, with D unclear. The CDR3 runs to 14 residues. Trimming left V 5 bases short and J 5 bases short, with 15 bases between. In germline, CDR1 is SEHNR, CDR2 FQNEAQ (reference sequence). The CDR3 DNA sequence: TGTGCCAGCAGCCGCGGAGCGGACTCTTATGGCTACACCTTC. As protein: CASSRGADSYGYTF.

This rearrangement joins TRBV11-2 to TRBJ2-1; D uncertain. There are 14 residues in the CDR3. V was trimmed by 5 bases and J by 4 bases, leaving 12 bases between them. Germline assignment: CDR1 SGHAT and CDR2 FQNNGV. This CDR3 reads CASSQRTGYNEQFF. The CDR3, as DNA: TGTGCCAGCAGCCAGCGAACTGGTTACAATGAGCAGTTCTTC. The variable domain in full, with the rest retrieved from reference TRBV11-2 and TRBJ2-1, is EAGVAQSPRYKIIEKRQSVAFWCNPISGHATLYWYQQILGQGPKLLIQFQNNGVVDDSQLPKDRFSAERLKGVDSTLKIQPAKLEDSAVYLCASSQRTGYNEQFFGPGTRLTVL.

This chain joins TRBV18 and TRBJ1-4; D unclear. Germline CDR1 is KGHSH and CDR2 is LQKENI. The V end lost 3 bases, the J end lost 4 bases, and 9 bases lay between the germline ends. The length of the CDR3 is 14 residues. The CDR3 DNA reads TGTGCCAGCTCACCGGGAGGGCGTAATGAAAAACTGTTTTTT. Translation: CASSPGGRNEKLFF. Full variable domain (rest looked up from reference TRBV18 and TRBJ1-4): NAGVMQNPRHLVRRRGQEARLRCSPMKGHSHVYWYRQLPEEGLKFMVYLQKENIIDESGMPKERFSAEFPKEGPSILRIQQVVRGDSAAYFCASSPGGRNEKLFFGSGTQLSVL.

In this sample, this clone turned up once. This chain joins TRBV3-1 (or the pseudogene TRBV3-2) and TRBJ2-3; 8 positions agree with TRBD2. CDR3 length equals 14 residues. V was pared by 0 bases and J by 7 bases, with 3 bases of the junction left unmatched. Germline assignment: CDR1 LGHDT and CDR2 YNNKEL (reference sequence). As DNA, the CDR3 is TGTGCCAGCAGCCAAGAATCGGGAGGGAATACGCAGTATTTT. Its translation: CASSQESGGNTQYF.

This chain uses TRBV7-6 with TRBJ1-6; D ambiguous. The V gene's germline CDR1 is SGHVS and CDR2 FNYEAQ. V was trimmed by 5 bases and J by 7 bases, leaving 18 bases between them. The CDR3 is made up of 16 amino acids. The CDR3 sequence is CASSIGSGKGNSPLHF. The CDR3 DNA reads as TGTGCCAGCAGCATAGGTTCGGGAAAAGGAAATTCACCCCTCCACTTT.

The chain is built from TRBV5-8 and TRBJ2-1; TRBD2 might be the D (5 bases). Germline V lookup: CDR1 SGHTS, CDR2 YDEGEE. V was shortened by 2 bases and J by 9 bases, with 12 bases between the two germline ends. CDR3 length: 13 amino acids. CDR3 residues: CASSLSERVEQFF. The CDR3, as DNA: TGTGCCAGCAGCTTATCCGAGAGGGTTGAGCAGTTCTTC.